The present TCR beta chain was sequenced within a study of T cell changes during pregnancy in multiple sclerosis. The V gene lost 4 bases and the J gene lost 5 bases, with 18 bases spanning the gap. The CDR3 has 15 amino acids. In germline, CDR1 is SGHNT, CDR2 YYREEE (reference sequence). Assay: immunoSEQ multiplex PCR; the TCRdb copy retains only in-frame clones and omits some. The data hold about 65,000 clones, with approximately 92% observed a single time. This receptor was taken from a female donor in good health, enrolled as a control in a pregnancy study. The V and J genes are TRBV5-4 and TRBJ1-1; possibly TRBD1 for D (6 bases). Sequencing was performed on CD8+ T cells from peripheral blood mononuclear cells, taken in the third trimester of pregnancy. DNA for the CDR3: TGTGCCAGCAGCGATCCCGAGAGGGGGTTTACTGAAGCTTTCTTT. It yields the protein CASSDPERGFTEAFF. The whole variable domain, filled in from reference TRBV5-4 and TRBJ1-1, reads ETGVTQSPTHLIKTRGQQVTLRCSSQSGHNTVSWYQQALGQGPQFIFQYYREEENGRGNFPPRFSGLQFPNYSSELNVNALELDDSALYLCASSDPERGFTEAFFGQGTRLTVV.